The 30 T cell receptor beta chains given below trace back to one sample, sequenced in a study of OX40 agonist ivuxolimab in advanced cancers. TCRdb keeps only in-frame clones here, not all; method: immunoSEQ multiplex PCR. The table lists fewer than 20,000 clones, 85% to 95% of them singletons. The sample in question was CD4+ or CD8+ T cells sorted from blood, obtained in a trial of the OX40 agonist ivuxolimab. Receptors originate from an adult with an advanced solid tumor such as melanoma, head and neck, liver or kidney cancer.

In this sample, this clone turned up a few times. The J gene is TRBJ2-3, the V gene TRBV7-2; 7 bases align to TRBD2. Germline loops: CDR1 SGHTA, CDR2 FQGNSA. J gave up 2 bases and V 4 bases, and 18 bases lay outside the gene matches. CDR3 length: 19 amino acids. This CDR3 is CASSSTQILAALSTDTQYF. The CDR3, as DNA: TGTGCCAGCAGCTCCACCCAGATCCTAGCGGCCTTATCCACAGATACGCAGTATTTT.

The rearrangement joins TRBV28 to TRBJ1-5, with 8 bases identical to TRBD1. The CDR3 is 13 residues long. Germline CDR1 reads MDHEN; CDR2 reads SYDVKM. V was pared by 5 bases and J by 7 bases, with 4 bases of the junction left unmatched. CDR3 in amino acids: CASSTDRDQPQHF. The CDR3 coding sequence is TGTGCCAGCAGTACGGACAGGGACCAGCCCCAGCATTTT.

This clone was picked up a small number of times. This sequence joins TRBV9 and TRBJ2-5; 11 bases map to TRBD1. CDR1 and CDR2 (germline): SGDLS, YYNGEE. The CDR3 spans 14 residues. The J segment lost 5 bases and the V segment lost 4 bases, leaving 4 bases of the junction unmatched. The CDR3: CASSSRTGGETQYF. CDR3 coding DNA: TGTGCCAGCAGCTCGAGGACAGGGGGCGAGACCCAGTACTTC. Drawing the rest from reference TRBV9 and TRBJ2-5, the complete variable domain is DSGVTQTPKHLITATGQRVTLRCSPRSGDLSVYWYQQSLDQGLQFLIQYYNGEERAKGNILERFSAQQFPDLHSELNLSSLELGDSALYFCASSSRTGGETQYFGPGTRLLVL.

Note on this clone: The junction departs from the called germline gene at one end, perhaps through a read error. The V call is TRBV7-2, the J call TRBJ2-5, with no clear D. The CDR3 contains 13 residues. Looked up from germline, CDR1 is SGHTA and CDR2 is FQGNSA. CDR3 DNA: TGCGCCAGCAGCTTAGGGAACCCAGAGACCCAGTACTTC. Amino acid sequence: CASSLGNPETQYF.

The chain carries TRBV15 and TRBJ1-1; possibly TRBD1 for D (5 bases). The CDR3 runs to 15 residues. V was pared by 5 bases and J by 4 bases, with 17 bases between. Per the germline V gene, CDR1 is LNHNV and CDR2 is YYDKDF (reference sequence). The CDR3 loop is CATSSAGGSGTEAFF. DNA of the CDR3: TGTGCCACCAGCTCCGCGGGGGGATCTGGCACTGAAGCTTTCTTT. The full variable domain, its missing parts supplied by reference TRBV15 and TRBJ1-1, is DAMVIQNPRYQVTQFGKPVTLSCSQTLNHNVMYWYQQKSSQAPKLLFHYYDKDFNNEADTPDNFQSRRPNTSFCFLDIRSPGLGDTAMYLCATSSAGGSGTEAFFGQGTRLTVV.

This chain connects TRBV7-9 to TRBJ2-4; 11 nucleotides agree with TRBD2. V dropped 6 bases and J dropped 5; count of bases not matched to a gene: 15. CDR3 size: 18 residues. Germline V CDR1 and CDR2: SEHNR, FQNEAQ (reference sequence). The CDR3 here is CASSSTSGGRTVENIQYF. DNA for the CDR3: TGTGCCAGCAGTAGTACTAGCGGGGGCCGGACGGTAGAAAACATTCAGTACTTC.

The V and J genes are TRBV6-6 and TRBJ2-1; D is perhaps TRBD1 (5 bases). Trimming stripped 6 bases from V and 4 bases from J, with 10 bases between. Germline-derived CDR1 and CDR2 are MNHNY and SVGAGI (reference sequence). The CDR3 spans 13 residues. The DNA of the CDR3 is TGTGCCAGCAGCCCGACAGAATACAATGAGCAGTTCTTC. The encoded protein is CASSPTEYNEQFF.

The chain's CDR3 is CASSGSPYEQYF. CDR3 bases: TGTGCCAGCAGCGGGAGTCCCTACGAGCAGTACTTC. The chain uses TRBV28 and TRBJ2-7; a weak D match, TRBD2 (6 bases). The V and J ends lost 6 bases and 2 bases respectively, with 8 bases between them. The CDR3 sequence is 12 residues long. Germline V gene sequence: CDR1 MDHEN, CDR2 SYDVKM.

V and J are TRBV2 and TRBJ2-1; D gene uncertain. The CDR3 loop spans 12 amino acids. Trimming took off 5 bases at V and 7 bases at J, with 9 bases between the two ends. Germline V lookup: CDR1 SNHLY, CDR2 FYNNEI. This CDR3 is CASSFPGNEQFF. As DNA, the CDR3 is TGTGCCAGCAGTTTTCCAGGAAATGAGCAGTTCTTC.

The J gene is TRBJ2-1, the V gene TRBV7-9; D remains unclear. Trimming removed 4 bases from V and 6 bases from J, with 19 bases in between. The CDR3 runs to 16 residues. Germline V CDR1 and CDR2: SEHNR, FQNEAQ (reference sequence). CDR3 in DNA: TGTGCCAGCAGCTCGACCTCGGCCCTCCGCCCCAATGAGCAGTTCTTC. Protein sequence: CASSSTSALRPNEQFF.

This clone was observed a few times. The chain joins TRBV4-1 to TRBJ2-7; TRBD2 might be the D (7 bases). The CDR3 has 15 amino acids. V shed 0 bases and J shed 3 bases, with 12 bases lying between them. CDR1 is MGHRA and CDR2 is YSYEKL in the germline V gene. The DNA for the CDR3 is TGCGCCAGCAGCCAAGAAACAGGGAGGGGCTACGAGCAGTACTTC. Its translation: CASSQETGRGYEQYF.

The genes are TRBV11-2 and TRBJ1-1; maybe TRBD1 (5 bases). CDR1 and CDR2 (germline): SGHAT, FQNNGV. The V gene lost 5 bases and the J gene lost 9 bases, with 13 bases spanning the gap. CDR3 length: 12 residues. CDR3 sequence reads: CASSPPTDQAFF. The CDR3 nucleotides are TGTGCCAGCAGCCCCCCGACAGACCAAGCTTTCTTT. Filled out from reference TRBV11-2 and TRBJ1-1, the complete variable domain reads EAGVAQSPRYKIIEKRQSVAFWCNPISGHATLYWYQQILGQGPKLLIQFQNNGVVDDSQLPKDRFSAERLKGVDSTLKIQPAKLEDSAVYLCASSPPTDQAFFGQGTRLTVV.

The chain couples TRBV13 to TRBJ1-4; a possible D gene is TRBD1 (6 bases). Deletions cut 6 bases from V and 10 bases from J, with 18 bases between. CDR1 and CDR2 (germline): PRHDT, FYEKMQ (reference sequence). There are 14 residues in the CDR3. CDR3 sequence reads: CASRETPGDGKLFF. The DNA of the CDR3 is TGTGCCAGCAGAGAAACCCCAGGGGACGGAAAACTGTTTTTT.

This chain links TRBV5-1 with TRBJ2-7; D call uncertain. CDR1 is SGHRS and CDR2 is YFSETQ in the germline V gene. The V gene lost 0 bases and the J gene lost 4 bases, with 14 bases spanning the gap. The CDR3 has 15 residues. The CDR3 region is CASSLAGPRVYEQYF. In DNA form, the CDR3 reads TGCGCCAGCAGCTTGGCCGGTCCCCGGGTTTACGAGCAGTACTTC.

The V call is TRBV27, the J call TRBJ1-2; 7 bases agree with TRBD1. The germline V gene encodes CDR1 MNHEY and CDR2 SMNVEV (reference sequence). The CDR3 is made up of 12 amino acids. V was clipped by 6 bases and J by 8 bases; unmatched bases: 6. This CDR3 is CASRTPGGGYTF. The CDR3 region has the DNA TGTGCCAGCAGGACCCCAGGGGGAGGCTACACCTTC.

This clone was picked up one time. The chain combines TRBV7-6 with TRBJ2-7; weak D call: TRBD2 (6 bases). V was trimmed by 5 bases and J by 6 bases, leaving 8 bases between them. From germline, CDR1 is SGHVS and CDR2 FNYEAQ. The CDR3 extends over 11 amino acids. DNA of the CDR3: TGTGCCAGCAGCCCCGGGGGCGAGCAGTACTTC. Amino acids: CASSPGGEQYF. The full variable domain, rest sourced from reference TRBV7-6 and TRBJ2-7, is GAGVSQSPRYKVTKRGQDVALRCDPISGHVSLYWYRQALGQGPEFLTYFNYEAQQDKSGLPNDRFSAERPEGSISTLTIQRTEQRDSAMYRCASSPGGEQYFGPGTRLTVT.

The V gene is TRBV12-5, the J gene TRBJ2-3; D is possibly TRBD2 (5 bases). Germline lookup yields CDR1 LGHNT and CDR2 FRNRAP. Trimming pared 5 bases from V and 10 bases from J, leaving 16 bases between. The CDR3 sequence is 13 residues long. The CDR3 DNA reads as TGTGCTAGTGGTATCGCTGAGGGTAGCGCGCAGTATTTT. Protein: CASGIAEGSAQYF. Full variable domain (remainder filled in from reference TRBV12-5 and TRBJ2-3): DARVTQTPRHKVTEMGQEVTMRCQPILGHNTVFWYRQTMMQGLELLAYFRNRAPLDDSGMPKDRFSAEMPDATLATLKIQPSEPRDSAVYFCASGIAEGSAQYFGPGTRLTVL.

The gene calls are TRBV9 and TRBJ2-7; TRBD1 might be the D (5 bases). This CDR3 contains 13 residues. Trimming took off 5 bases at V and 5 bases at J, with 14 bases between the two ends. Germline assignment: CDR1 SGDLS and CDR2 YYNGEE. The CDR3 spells CASSSSGYDEQYF. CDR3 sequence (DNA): TGTGCCAGCAGTTCTTCAGGGTACGACGAGCAGTACTTC. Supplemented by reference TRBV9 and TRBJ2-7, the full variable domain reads DSGVTQTPKHLITATGQRVTLRCSPRSGDLSVYWYQQSLDQGLQFLIQYYNGEERAKGNILERFSAQQFPDLHSELNLSSLELGDSALYFCASSSSGYDEQYFGPGTRLTVT.

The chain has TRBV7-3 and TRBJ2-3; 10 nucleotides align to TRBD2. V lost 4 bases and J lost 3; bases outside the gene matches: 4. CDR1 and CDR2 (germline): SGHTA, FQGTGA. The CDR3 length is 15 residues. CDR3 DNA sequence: TGTGCCAGCAGCTCTAGCGGGGGCAATACAGATACGCAGTATTTT. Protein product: CASSSSGGNTDTQYF. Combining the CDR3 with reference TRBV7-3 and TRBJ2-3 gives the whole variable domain GAGVSQTPSNKVTEKGKYVELRCDPISGHTALYWYRQSLGQGPEFLIYFQGTGAADDSGLPNDRFFAVRPEGSVSTLKIQRTERGDSAVYLCASSSSGGNTDTQYFGPGTRLTVL.

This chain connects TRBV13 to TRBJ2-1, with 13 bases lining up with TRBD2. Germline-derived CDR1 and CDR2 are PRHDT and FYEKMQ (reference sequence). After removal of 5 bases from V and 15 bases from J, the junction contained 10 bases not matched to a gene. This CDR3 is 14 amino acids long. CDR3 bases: TGTGCCAGCAGCACCCTTGGGACTAGCGGGACTCGGTTCTTC. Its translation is CASSTLGTSGTRFF.

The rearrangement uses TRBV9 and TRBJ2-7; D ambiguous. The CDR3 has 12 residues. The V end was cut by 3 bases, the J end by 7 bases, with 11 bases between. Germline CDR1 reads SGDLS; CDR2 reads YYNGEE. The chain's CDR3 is CASSGPSTEQYF. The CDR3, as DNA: TGTGCCAGCAGCGGTCCCTCAACTGAGCAGTACTTC.

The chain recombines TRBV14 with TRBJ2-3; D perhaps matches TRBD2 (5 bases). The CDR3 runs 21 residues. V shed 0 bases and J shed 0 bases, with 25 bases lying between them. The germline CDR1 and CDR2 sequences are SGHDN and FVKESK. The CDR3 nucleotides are TGTGCCAGCAGCCAAGATCCGGTCAGTGCGGGTAGCAGAAGAAGCACAGATACGCAGTATTTT. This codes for CASSQDPVSAGSRRSTDTQYF.

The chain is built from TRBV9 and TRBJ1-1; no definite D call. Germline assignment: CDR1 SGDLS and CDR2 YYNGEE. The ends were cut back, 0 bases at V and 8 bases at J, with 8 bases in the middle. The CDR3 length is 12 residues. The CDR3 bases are TGTGCCAGCAGCGTAGGATTAAACGAAGCTTTCTTT. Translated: CASSVGLNEAFF.

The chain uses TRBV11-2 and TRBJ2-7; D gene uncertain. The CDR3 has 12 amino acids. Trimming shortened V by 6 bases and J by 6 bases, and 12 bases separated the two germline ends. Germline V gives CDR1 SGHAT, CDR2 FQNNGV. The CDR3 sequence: CASSSPASEQYF. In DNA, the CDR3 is TGTGCCAGCAGTAGTCCAGCAAGCGAGCAGTACTTC.

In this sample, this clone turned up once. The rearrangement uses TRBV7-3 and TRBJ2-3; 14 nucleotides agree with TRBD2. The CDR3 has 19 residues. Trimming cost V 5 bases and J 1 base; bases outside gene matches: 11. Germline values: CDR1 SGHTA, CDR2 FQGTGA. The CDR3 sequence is CASSPGTSGGFGGTDTQYF. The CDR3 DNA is TGTGCCAGCAGCCCCGGGACTAGCGGGGGATTTGGGGGCACAGATACGCAGTATTTT.

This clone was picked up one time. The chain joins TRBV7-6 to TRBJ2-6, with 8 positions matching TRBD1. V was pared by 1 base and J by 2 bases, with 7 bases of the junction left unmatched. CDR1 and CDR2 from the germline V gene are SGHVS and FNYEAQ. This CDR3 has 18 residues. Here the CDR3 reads CASSLEGTGPTGANVLTF. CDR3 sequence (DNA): TGTGCCAGCAGCTTAGAAGGGACAGGTCCGACTGGGGCCAACGTCCTGACTTTC.

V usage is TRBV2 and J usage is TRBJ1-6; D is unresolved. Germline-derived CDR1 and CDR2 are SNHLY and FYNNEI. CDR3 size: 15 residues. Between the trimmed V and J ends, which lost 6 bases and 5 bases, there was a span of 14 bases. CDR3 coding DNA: TGTGCCAGCAGCCTCGGGGAGCTGGATAATTCACCCCTCCACTTT. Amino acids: CASSLGELDNSPLHF.

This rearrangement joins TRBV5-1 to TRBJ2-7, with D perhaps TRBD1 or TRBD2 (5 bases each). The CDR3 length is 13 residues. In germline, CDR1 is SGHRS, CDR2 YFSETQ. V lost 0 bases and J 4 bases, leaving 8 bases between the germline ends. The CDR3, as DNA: TGCGCCAGCAGCTTGGCGGGGCCTTACGAGCAGTACTTC. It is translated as CASSLAGPYEQYF. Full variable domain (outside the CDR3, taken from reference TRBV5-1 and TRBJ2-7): KAGVTQTPRYLIKTRGQQVTLSCSPISGHRSVSWYQQTPGQGLQFLFEYFSETQRNKGNFPGRFSGRQFSNSRSEMNVSTLELGDSALYLCASSLAGPYEQYFGPGTRLTVT.

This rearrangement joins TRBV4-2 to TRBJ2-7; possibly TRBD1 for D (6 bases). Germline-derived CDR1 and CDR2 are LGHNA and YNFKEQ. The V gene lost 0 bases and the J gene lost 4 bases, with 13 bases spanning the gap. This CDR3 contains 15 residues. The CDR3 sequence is CASSQEGALVYEQYF. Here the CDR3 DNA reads TGTGCCAGCAGCCAAGAGGGGGCCCTTGTGTACGAGCAGTACTTC.

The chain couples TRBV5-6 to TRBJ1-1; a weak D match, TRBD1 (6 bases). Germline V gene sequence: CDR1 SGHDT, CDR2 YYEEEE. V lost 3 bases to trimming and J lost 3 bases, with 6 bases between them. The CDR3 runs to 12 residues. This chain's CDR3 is CASSSGDTEAFF. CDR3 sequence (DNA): TGTGCCAGCAGCTCAGGGGACACTGAAGCTTTCTTT.